The TCR beta chain described here comes from a study of T cells expressing NK-cell markers. Study-wide context: Seven of the eight sequenced donors were HCMV-seropositive; one was seronegative. The study, taken as a whole, reports: Of CD8+ T cells, about 1.0-8% belonged to dominant NKG2C+ clonotypes in five to seven donors.

TCRdb re-called the 5' RACE reads; every CDR3 protein appears as one record, without DNA. Seen in this sample are about 160,000 distinct CDR3 sequences; the ten most common clones hold 20% to 25%. This CDR3 contains 15 residues. The V gene's germline CDR1 is SNHLY and CDR2 FYNNEI. Remarks on this clonotype: Antigen: not known.

Source material: blood T cells: a sorted CD56 or NKG2C T cell subset, CD4+ or CD8+ T cells, or bulk PBMC T cells (not recorded which). The rearrangement joins TRBV2 to TRBJ1-3. The sequence was collected from a man aged 18-70 years in good health. The CDR3 is CASSVPTETGNTIYF.